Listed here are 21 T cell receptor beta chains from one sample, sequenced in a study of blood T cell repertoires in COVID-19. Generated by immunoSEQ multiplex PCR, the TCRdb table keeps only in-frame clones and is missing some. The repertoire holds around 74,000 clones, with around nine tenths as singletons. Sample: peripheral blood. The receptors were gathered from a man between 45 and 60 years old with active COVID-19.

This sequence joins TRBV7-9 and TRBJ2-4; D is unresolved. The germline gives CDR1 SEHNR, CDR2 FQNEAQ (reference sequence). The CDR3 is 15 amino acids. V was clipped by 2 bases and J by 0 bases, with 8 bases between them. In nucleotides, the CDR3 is TGTGCCAGCAGCTTATCCGCGATAGCCAAAAACATTCAGTACTTC. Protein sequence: CASSLSAIAKNIQYF.

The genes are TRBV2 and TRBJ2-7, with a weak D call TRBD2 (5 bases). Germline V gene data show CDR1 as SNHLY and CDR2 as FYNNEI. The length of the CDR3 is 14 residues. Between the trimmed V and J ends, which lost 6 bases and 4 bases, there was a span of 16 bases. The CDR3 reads CASRVGGLGYEQYF. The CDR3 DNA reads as TGTGCCAGCAGAGTCGGAGGTCTTGGGTACGAGCAGTACTTC.

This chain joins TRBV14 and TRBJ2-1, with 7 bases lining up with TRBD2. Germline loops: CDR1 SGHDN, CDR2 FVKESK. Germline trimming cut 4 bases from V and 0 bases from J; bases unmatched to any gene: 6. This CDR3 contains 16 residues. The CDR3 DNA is TGTGCCAGCAGCCCCCTGGGGGGGACCTCCTACAATGAGCAGTTCTTC. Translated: CASSPLGGTSYNEQFF.

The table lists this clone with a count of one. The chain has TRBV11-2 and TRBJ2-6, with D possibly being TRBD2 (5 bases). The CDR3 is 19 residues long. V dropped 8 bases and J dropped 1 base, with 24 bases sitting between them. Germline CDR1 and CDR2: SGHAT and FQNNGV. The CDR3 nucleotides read TGTGCCAGCCGCAAAGCGGCAATTCTGGGTCCTTCTGGGGCCAACGTCCTGACTTTC. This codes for CASRKAAILGPSGANVLTF.

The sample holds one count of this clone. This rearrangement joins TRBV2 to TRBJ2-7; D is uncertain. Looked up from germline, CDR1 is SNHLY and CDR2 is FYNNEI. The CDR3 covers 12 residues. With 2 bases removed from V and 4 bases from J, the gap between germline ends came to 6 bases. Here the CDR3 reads CASSERSYEQYF. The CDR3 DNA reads TGTGCCAGCAGTGAACGGTCATACGAGCAGTACTTC.

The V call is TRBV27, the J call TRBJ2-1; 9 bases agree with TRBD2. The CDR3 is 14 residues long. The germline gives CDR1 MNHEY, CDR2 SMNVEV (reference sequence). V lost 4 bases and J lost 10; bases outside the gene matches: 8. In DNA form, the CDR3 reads TGTGCCAGCAGTTCTGCGGGAGGGCTCGGGGAGCAGTTCTTC. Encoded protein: CASSSAGGLGEQFF.

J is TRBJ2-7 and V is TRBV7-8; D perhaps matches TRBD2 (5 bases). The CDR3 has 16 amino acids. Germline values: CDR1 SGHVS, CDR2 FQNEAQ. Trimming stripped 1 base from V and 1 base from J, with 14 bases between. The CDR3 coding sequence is TGTGCCAGCAGCTTAGGCGGGTCGGGGATATCCTACGAGCAGTACTTC. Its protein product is CASSLGGSGISYEQYF.

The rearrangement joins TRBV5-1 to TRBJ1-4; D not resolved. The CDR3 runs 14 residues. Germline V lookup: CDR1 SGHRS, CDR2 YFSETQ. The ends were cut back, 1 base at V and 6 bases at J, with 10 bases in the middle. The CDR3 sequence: CASSLQVSDEKLFF. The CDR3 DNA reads TGCGCCAGCAGCTTGCAGGTATCTGATGAAAAACTGTTTTTT.

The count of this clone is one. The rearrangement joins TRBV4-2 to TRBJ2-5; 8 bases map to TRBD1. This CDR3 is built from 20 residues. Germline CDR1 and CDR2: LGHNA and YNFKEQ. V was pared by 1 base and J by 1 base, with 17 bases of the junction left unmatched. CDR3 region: CASSQGVGARPTGVQETQYF. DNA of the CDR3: TGTGCCAGCAGCCAAGGGGTGGGGGCCCGTCCGACAGGGGTCCAAGAGACCCAGTACTTC.

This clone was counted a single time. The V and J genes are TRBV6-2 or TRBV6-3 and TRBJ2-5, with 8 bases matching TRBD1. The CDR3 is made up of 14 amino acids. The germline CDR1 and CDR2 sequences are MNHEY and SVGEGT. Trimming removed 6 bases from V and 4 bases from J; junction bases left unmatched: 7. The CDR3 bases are TGTGCCAGCAGACCTACAGGGGGTGGAGAGACCCAGTACTTC. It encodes CASRPTGGGETQYF.

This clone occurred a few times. The CDR3 is CASSESWASYEQYF. The CDR3 coding sequence is TGTGCCAGCAGTGAATCTTGGGCCTCCTACGAGCAGTACTTC. V and J are TRBV6-1 and TRBJ2-7; no clear D gene. Trimming removed 2 bases at V and 0 bases at J, with 8 bases between. The germline V gene encodes CDR1 MNHNS and CDR2 SASEGT. CDR3 length: 14 residues.

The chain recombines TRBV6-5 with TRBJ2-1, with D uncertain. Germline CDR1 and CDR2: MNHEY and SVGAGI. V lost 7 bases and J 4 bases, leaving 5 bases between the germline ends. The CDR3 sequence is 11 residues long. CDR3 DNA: TGTGCCAGCACCCAGTACAATGAGCAGTTCTTC. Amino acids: CASTQYNEQFF.

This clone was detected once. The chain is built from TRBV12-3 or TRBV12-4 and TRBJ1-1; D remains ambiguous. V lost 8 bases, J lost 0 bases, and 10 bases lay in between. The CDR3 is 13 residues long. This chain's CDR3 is CASRGHMNTEAFF. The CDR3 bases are TGTGCCAGCCGCGGGCATATGAACACTGAAGCTTTCTTT.

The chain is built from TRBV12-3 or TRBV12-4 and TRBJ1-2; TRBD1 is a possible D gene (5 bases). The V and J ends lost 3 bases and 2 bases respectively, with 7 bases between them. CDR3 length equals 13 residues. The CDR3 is CASSLGGNYGYTF. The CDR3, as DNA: TGTGCCAGCAGTTTGGGGGGGAACTATGGCTACACCTTC.

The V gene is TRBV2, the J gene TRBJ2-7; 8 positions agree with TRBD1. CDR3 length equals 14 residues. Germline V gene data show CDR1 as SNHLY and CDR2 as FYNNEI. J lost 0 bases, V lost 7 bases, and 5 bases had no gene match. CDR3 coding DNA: TGTGCCAGCACCTGGACAGGGAACTCCTACGAGCAGTACTTC. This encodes CASTWTGNSYEQYF. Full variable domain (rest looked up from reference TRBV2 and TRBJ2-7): EPEVTQTPSHQVTQMGQEVILRCVPISNHLYFYWYRQILGQKVEFLVSFYNNEISEKSEIFDDQFSVERPDGSNFTLKIRSTKLEDSAMYFCASTWTGNSYEQYFGPGTRLTVT.

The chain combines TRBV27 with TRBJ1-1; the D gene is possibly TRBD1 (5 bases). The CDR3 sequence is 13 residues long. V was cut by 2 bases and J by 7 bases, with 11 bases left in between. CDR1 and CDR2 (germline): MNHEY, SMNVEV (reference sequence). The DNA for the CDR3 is TGTGCCAGCAGTTTAAATTGGGGCCTTGAAGCTTTCTTT. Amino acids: CASSLNWGLEAFF.

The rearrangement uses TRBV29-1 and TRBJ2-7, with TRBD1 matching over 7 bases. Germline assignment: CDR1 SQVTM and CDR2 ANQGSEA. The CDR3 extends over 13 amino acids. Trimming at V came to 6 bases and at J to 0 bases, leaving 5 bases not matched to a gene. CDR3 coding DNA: TGCAGCGTGGGGGACAGATACTCCTACGAGCAGTACTTC. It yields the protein CSVGDRYSYEQYF.

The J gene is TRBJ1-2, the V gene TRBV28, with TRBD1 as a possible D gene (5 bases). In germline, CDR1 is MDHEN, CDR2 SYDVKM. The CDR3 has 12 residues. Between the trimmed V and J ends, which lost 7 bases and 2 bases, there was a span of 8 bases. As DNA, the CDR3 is TGTGCCAGCATGGGGCAGAACTATGGCTACACCTTC. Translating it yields CASMGQNYGYTF.

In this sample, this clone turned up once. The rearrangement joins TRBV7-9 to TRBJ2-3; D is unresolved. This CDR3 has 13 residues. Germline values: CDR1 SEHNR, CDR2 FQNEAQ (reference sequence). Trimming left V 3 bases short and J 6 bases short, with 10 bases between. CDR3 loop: CASSLAVTDTQYF. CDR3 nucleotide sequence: TGTGCCAGCAGCTTGGCAGTAACGGATACGCAGTATTTT.

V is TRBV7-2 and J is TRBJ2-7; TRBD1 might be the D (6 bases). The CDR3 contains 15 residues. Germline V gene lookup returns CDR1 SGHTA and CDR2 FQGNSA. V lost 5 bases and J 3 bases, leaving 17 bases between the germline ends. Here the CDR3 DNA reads TGTGCCAGCAGCCGTGGGGGCCCCAGATTCTACGAGCAGTACTTC. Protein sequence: CASSRGGPRFYEQYF.

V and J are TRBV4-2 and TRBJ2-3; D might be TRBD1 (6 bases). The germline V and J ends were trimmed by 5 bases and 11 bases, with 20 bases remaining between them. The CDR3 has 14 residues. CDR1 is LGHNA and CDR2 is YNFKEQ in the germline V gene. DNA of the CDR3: TGTGCCAGCAGCTCACCGGGACACCACCTCGTGCAGTATTTT. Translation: CASSSPGHHLVQYF.